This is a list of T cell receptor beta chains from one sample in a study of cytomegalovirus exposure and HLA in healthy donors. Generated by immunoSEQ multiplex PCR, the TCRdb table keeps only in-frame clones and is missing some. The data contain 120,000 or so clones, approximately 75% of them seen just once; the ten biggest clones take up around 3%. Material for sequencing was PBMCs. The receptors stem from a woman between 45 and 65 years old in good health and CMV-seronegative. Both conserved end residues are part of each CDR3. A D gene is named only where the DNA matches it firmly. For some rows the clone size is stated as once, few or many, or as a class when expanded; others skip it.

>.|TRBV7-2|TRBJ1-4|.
TGTGCCAGCAGCTCCTCTGTGGGCGGGCCGGCTGGAAAACTGTTTTTT
CASSSSVGGPAGKLFF
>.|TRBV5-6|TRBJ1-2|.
TGTGCCAGCAGCTTGGACAGGTTCTATGGCTACACCTTC
CASSLDRFYGYTF
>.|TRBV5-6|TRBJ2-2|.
TGTGCCAGCAGCTTGGAAGCCCGGGACACCGGGGAGCTGTTTTTT
CASSLEARDTGELFF
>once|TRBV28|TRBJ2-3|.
TGTGCCAGCAGATATACAGGGACCGATACGCAGTATTTT
CASRYTGTDTQYF
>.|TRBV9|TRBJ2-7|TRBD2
TGTGCCAGCAGCGTAAAGGTCGGGGGAGGGCGCCACGAGCAGTACTTC
CASSVKVGGGRHEQYF
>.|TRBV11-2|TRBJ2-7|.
TGTGCCAGCAGCTTCACGGGGAACGAGCAGTACTTC
CASSFTGNEQYF
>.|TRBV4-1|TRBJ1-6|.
TGCGCCAGCAGCCAAGAGACGGGATATAATTCACCCCTCCACTTT
CASSQETGYNSPLHF
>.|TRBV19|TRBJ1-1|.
TGTGCCAGTAGCCTTACACAGAGAATGAACACTGAAGCTTTCTTT
CASSLTQRMNTEAFF
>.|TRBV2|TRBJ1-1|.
TGTGCCAGCAGTGACCTCCCCACAGTCTATAACACTGAAGCTTTCTTT
CASSDLPTVYNTEAFF
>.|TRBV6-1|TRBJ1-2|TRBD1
TGTGCCAGCAGGCCAGGGACAGGATCCTATGGCTACACCTTC
CASRPGTGSYGYTF
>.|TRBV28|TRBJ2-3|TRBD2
TGTGCCAGCAGTTTAGCGGGAGCCGGTCATGCAGATACGCAGTATTTT
CASSLAGAGHADTQYF
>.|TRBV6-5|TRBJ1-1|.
TGTGCCAGCAGAGGAACATACTCAGGGTCTGAAGCTTTCTTT
CASRGTYSGSEAFF
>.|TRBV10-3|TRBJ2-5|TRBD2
TGTGCCATCAGTGGTTTGGCGGGGGAAGGGGAGACCCAGTACTTC
CAISGLAGEGETQYF
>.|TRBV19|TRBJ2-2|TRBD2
TGTGCCAGTAGTATAGAGACAATAAGCGGGAGGGCCATCGGGGAGCTGTTTTTT
CASSIETISGRAIGELFF
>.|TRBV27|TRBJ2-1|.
TGTGCCAGCAGTTCTCGACCGGACTCTGAGCAGTTCTTC
CASSSRPDSEQFF
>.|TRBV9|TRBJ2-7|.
TGTGCCAGCAGCTCCAACCCTGAATCCTACGAGCAGTACTTC
CASSSNPESYEQYF
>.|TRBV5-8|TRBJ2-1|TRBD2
TGTGCCAGCACTACCCGGCATTTGGTGATCGAGACTAGCGGGAGAAATGAGCAGTTCTTC
CASTTRHLVIETSGRNEQFF
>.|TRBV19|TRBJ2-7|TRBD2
TGTGCCAGTAGTACCCTAACTAGCGCCGACGAGCAGTACTTC
CASSTLTSADEQYF
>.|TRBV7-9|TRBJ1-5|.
TGTTCCAGCAGCTTAAGCGACAGTTATCAGCCCCAGCATTTT
CSSSLSDSYQPQHF
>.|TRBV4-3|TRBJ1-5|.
TGCGCCAGCAGCCCATACAGTAGCAATCAGCCCCAGCATTTT
CASSPYSSNQPQHF
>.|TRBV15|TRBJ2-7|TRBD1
TGTGCCACCAGCAGGCGCGACCAGGGGGCCGACGAGCAGTACTTC
CATSRRDQGADEQYF
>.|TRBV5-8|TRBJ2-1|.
TGTGCCAGCAGCTTGGAAGGCGGGACCAAGACGGTAGAGCAGTTCTTC
CASSLEGGTKTVEQFF
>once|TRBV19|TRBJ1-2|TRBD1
TGTGCCAGTAGTACCTGGGACAGGGAGGCGCTTAACTATGGCTACACCTTC
CASSTWDREALNYGYTF
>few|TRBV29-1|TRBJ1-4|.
TGCAGCGTTGGTGCAGCGACTGAAAAACTGTTTTTT
CSVGAATEKLFF
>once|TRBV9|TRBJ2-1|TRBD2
TGTGCCAGCAGCTACCAAGCGGGAGGGGGTAATGAGCAGTTCTTC
CASSYQAGGGNEQFF
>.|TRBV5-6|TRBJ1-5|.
TGTGCCAGCAGCCTTGAGGGGGTTCCCTCGCGCAATCAGCCCCAGCATTTT
CASSLEGVPSRNQPQHF
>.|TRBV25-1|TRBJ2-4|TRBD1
TGTGCCAGCAGTGAAAAGGACAGGGATTGGGACATTCAGTACTTC
CASSEKDRDWDIQYF
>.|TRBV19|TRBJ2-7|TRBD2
TGTGCCAGTACGAAAAAAAGCGGGATTGAGGGGTACGAGCAGTACTTC
CASTKKSGIEGYEQYF
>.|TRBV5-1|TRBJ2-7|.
TGCGCCAGCAGCCTAGGGGGGGCCTCCTACGGGCAGTACTTC
CASSLGGASYGQYF
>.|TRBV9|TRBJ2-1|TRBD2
TGTGCCAGCAGCGTCGGACTAGTTAATGAGCAGTTCTTC
CASSVGLVNEQFF
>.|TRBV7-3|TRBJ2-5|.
TGTGCCAGCAGCCGGGCACAGGGCGAGACCCAGTACTTC
CASSRAQGETQYF
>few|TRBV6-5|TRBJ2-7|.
TGTGCCAGCAGTTACCTGACTAACTCCTACGAGCAGTACTTC
CASSYLTNSYEQYF
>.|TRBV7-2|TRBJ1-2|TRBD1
TGTGCCAGCAGCTTGGTCAGGGGGAACTATGGCTACACCTTC
CASSLVRGNYGYTF
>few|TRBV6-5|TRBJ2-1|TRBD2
TGTGCCAGCAGTTACTCAGCGGGAGTGAATGAGCAGTTCTTC
CASSYSAGVNEQFF
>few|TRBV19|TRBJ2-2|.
TGTGCCAGTAGTCCTGCGGCCGGGGAGCTGTTTTTT
CASSPAAGELFF
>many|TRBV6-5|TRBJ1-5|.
TGTGCCAGCAGTTACGGGCAGTTCAGCAATCAGCCCCAGCATTTT
CASSYGQFSNQPQHF
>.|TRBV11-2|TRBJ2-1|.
TGTGCCAGCAGACCTTGGCAGGAGGGCAATGAGCAGTTCTTC
CASRPWQEGNEQFF
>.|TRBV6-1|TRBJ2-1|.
TGTGCCACTGTGTACAATGAGCAGTTCTTC
CATVYNEQFF
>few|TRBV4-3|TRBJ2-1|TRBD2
TGCGCCAGCAGCAGACTAGCGAGCTCCTACAATGAGCAGTTCTTC
CASSRLASSYNEQFF
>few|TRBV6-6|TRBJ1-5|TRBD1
TGTGCCAGCAGTGGACAGGGGAGGCAGCCCCAGCATTTT
CASSGQGRQPQHF
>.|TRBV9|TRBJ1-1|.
TGTGCCAGCAGCGGAGGAGACAGAGAAGCTTTCTTT
CASSGGDREAFF
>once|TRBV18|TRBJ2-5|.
TGTGCCAGCTCACAACGGGTGGCCGAAGAGACCCAGTACTTC
CASSQRVAEETQYF
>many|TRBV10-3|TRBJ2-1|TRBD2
TGTGCCATCAGTGCGATACTAGCGGGAGGGCCGAGTTACAATGAGCAGTTCTTC
CAISAILAGGPSYNEQFF
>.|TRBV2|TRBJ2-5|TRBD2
TGTGCCAGCAGCGAGCTAGCGGTCCAAGAGACCCAGTACTTC
CASSELAVQETQYF
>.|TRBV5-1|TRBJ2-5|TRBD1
TGCGCCAGCAGCCTAGCGACAGGGGGGTACCAAGAGACCCAGTACTTC
CASSLATGGYQETQYF
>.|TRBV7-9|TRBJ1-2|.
TGTTCCAGCAGCCCCGGCACTCGGTCGGGGGGGGACTATGGCTACACCTTC
CSSSPGTRSGGDYGYTF
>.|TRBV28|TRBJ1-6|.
TGTGCCAGCAGTTTATCAGGGGCGGGTAATTCACCCCTCCACTTT
CASSLSGAGNSPLHF
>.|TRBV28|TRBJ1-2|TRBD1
TGTGCCAGCAAGATACAGGGGGTTTCCGGCTACACCTTC
CASKIQGVSGYTF
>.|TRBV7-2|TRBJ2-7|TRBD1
TGTGCCAGCAGCTTATTAAGGGACAGAAACTACGAGCAGTACTTC
CASSLLRDRNYEQYF